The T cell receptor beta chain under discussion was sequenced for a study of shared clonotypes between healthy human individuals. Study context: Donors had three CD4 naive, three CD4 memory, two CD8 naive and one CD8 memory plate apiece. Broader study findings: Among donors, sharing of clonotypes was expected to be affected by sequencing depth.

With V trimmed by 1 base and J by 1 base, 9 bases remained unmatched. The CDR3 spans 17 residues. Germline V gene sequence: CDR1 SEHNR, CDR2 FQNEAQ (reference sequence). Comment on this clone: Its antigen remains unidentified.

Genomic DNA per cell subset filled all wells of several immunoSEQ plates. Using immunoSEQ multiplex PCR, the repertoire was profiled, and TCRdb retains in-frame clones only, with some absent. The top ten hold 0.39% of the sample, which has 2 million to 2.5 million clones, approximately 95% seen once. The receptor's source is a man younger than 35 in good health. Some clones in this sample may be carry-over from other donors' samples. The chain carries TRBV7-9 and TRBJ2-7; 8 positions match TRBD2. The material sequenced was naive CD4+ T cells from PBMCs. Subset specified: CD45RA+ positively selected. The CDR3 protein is CASSLGISGSGSYEQYF. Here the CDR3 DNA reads TGTGCCAGCAGCTTAGGGATAAGCGGGAGCGGGTCCTACGAGCAGTACTTC.